These 28 T cell receptor beta chains originate from one sample sequenced in a study of T cells after yellow fever vaccination. TCRdb redid the calling of the 5' RACE reads with MiXCR, one entry per CDR3 protein. The sample holds 170,000 or so distinct CDR3 sequences, approximately 10% seen once. This specimen consisted of CD8+ T cells sorted from PBMCs, obtained 45 days after the yellow fever booster vaccination. The receptors were sampled from a man younger than 35 who received the YFV17D yellow fever vaccine.

This clonotype was recorded a few times. The chain joins TRBV4-3 to TRBJ1-5; D is ambiguous. The ends were cut back, 4 bases at V and 7 bases at J, with 11 bases in the middle. This CDR3 region has 13 residues. From germline, CDR1 is LGHNA and CDR2 YSLEER. The CDR3 nucleotides read TGCGCCAGCAGCCCCACCGGCGTCCAGCCCCAGCATTTT. It encodes CASSPTGVQPQHF.

This clonotype has at least ten counts. The rearrangement uses TRBV7-9 and TRBJ2-3, with 8 bases fitting TRBD2. With V trimmed by 3 bases and J by 0 bases, 2 bases remained unmatched. CDR1 is SEHNR and CDR2 is FQNEAQ in the germline V gene (reference sequence). The CDR3 loop spans 15 amino acids. DNA for the CDR3: TGTGCCAGCAGCTTCAGCGGGGGCAGCACAGATACGCAGTATTTT. Translated: CASSFSGGSTDTQYF.

This clonotype was found a few times. The chain employs TRBV2 and TRBJ1-5, with no clear D. From germline, CDR1 is SNHLY and CDR2 FYNNEI. This CDR3 has 14 residues. V lost 8 bases, J lost 2 bases, and 13 bases lay in between. CDR3: CASQRWGGNQPQHF. CDR3 nucleotide sequence: TGTGCCAGCCAACGTTGGGGAGGCAATCAGCCCCAGCATTTT. The full variable domain, rest sourced from reference TRBV2 and TRBJ1-5, is EPEVTQTPSHQVTQMGQEVILRCVPISNHLYFYWYRQILGQKVEFLVSFYNNEISEKSEIFDDQFSVERPDGSNFTLKIRSTKLEDSAMYFCASQRWGGNQPQHFGDGTRLSIL.

This rearrangement joins TRBV14 to TRBJ2-1; no definite D call. Germline CDR1 and CDR2: SGHDN and FVKESK. Deletions cut 1 base from V and 5 bases from J, with 6 bases between. The length of the CDR3 is 13 residues. CDR3 residues: CASSQVGDNEQFF. CDR3 DNA sequence: TGTGCCAGCAGCCAAGTTGGGGACAATGAGCAGTTCTTC. Variable domain in full (rest from reference TRBV14 and TRBJ2-1): EAGVTQFPSHSVIEKGQTVTLRCDPISGHDNLYWYRRVMGKEIKFLLHFVKESKQDESGMPNNRFLAERTGGTYSTLKVQPAELEDSGVYFCASSQVGDNEQFFGPGTRLTVL.

This clonotype was seen at least ten times. V gene TRBV5-6 combines with J gene TRBJ2-3; the D is unclear. The CDR3 has 14 amino acids. V gave up 0 bases and J gave up 2 bases, with 7 bases separating them. Germline lookup yields CDR1 SGHDT and CDR2 YYEEEE. CDR3 DNA sequence: TGTGCCAGCAGCTTGGAGGATATCACAGATACGCAGTATTTT. Its translation is CASSLEDITDTQYF.

This clonotype was observed many times. CDR3 DNA: TGTGCCATCAGGGGAGGACTAGCGGGGGCATACAACACCGGGGAGCTGTTTTTT. Its translation is CAIRGGLAGAYNTGELFF. The rearrangement links TRBV10-3 to TRBJ2-2; 13 nucleotides match TRBD2. Trimming took 6 bases from V and 2 from J; bases not matched to a gene: 9. This CDR3 spans 18 amino acids. CDR1 is ENHRY and CDR2 is SYGVKD in the germline V gene.

This clonotype was seen only a few times. The rearrangement joins TRBV6-5 to TRBJ1-2; D is ambiguous. V was clipped by 2 bases and J by 6 bases, with 10 bases between them. The CDR3 has 13 residues. Germline V gives CDR1 MNHEY, CDR2 SVGAGI. DNA of the CDR3: TGTGCCAGCAGTTACGGTTGGGAGGATGGCTACACCTTC. This codes for CASSYGWEDGYTF.

This chain connects TRBV4-3 to TRBJ1-5; the D gene is possibly TRBD1 (6 bases). V was trimmed by 0 bases and J by 6 bases, leaving 21 bases between them. The CDR3 contains 18 residues. Germline CDR1 and CDR2: LGHNA and YSLEER. In DNA, the CDR3 is TGCGCCAGCAGCCAAGATGGGCCCCATACAGGGTCAGTTCAGCCCCAGCATTTT. The encoded protein is CASSQDGPHTGSVQPQHF.

This clonotype was observed many times. The chain combines TRBV4-1 with TRBJ2-2, with D unresolved. Germline V gene sequence: CDR1 MGHRA, CDR2 YSYEKL. V gave up 3 bases and J gave up 2 bases, with 13 bases separating them. The CDR3 has 16 amino acids. CDR3 protein: CASSHLSMGNTGELFF. The CDR3 bases are TGCGCCAGCAGCCATCTCTCGATGGGTAACACCGGGGAGCTGTTTTTT.

This clonotype was recorded a few times. The chain couples TRBV5-6 to TRBJ1-2; 8 bases agree with TRBD1. This CDR3 is 15 amino acids long. Germline assignment: CDR1 SGHDT and CDR2 YYEEEE. The junction had 9 bases not matched to a gene; V was cut back by 4 bases and J by 4 bases. For the CDR3, the DNA is TGTGCCAGCAGCCAATGGGACAGGAGGTCCTATGGCTACACCTTC. Translating gives CASSQWDRRSYGYTF.

This clonotype was found a few times. This chain links TRBV7-9 with TRBJ2-3; 7 bases are shared with TRBD1. Germline CDR1 reads SEHNR; CDR2 reads FQNEAQ (reference sequence). Trimming took 5 bases from V and 1 from J; bases not matched to a gene: 9. The length of the CDR3 is 16 residues. CDR3 DNA sequence: TGTGCCAGCAGCCCCCCCCGGACAGGCCGCACAGATACGCAGTATTTT. Amino acids: CASSPPRTGRTDTQYF.

This clonotype was picked up many times. This chain links TRBV19 with TRBJ2-3, with D perhaps matching TRBD2 (6 bases). Germline V gene sequence: CDR1 LNHDA, CDR2 SQIVND (reference sequence). This CDR3 contains 15 residues. The V and J ends lost 3 bases and 0 bases respectively, with 10 bases between them. CDR3 coding DNA: TGTGCCAGTAGTATGGGCGGGGCTAGCACAGATACGCAGTATTTT. Translation gives CASSMGGASTDTQYF. Full variable domain (rest looked up from reference TRBV19 and TRBJ2-3): DGGITQSPKYLFRKEGQNVTLSCEQNLNHDAMYWYRQDPGQGLRLIYYSQIVNDFQKGDIAEGYSVSREKKESFPLTVTSAQKNPTAFYLCASSMGGASTDTQYFGPGTRLTVL.

J is TRBJ2-5 and V is TRBV15; a possible D gene is TRBD1 (6 bases). V was cut by 0 bases and J by 3 bases, with 8 bases left in between. The CDR3 is made up of 14 amino acids. Germline CDR1 reads LNHNV; CDR2 reads YYDKDF (reference sequence). CDR3 amino acids: CATSRDRTEETQYF. Here the CDR3 DNA reads TGTGCCACCAGCAGAGATAGGACAGAAGAGACCCAGTACTTC.

This clonotype has a handful of counts. The chain combines TRBV27 with TRBJ2-5; D is ambiguous. The germline V gene has CDR1 MNHEY and CDR2 SMNVEV (reference sequence). The CDR3 covers 16 residues. Trimming took 0 bases from V and 3 from J, leaving 14 bases between them. DNA of the CDR3: TGTGCCAGCAGTTTATCGCGGCGGCGCTTAGAAGAGACCCAGTACTTC. Protein product: CASSLSRRRLEETQYF.

The chain recombines TRBV11-2 with TRBJ2-2, with TRBD1 matching over 11 bases. J gave up 7 bases and V 4 bases, and 8 bases lay outside the gene matches. CDR1 is SGHAT and CDR2 is FQNNGV in the germline V gene. The length of the CDR3 is 16 residues. The CDR3 nucleotides read TGTGCCAGCAGCTCAGTAGGACAGGGGGCGGTCGGGGAGCTGTTTTTT. Protein: CASSSVGQGAVGELFF.

There are a few counts of this clonotype. The chain is built from TRBV3-1 and TRBJ2-1; D gene ambiguous. Trimming removed 9 bases from V and 0 bases from J, with 15 bases in between. The CDR3 length is 15 residues. The V gene's germline CDR1 is LGHDT and CDR2 YNNKEL (reference sequence). CDR3 amino acids: CASHPTSSSYNEQFF. The CDR3 region has the DNA TGTGCCAGTCACCCCACTTCGAGCTCCTACAATGAGCAGTTCTTC.

This clonotype was seen more than once but under ten times. The chain combines TRBV10-1 with TRBJ2-7; D remains unclear. The ends were cut back, 0 bases at V and 0 bases at J, with 9 bases in the middle. CDR1 and CDR2 (germline): WNHNN, SYGVQD (reference sequence). The CDR3 length is 15 residues. As DNA, the CDR3 is TGCGCCAGCAGTGAGTCGGGCCTCAGCTCCTACGAGCAGTACTTC. Its protein product is CASSESGLSSYEQYF.

This clonotype occurred a few times. This chain joins TRBV20-1 and TRBJ2-4; D might be TRBD2 (5 bases). V was clipped by 1 base and J by 9 bases, with 22 bases between them. Germline V gives CDR1 DFQATT, CDR2 SNEGSKA (reference sequence). The CDR3 has 16 residues. The CDR3 sequence: CSARAPFEAFGSIQYF. The DNA for the CDR3 is TGCAGTGCTAGAGCCCCTTTCGAGGCCTTTGGGAGCATTCAGTACTTC.

This clonotype was counted between two and nine times. The gene calls are TRBV28 and TRBJ2-7; tentatively, D is TRBD1 (5 bases). The CDR3 sequence is 15 residues long. V lost 6 bases to trimming and J lost 3 bases, with 18 bases between them. The germline CDR1 and CDR2 sequences are MDHEN and SYDVKM. Written as DNA, the CDR3 is TGTGCCAGCAGCCCTACCGCCAGGGTCAGCTACGAGCAGTACGTC. Translation gives CASSPTARVSYEQYV.

This clonotype was seen repeatedly, ten times or more. V gene TRBV6-1 combines with J gene TRBJ1-1; D is undetermined. The CDR3 has 16 amino acids. Deletions cut 3 bases from V and 4 bases from J, with 18 bases between. CDR1 is MNHNS, CDR2 SASEGT, per germline. The CDR3 loop is CASSDYPWGGPTEAFF. Written as DNA, the CDR3 is TGTGCCAGCAGTGACTATCCTTGGGGAGGGCCCACTGAAGCTTTCTTT.

This clonotype occurred a few times. The genes are TRBV27 and TRBJ1-2, with TRBD1 matching 9 bases. Germline CDR1 is MNHEY and CDR2 is SMNVEV (reference sequence). Trimming cost V 5 bases and J 2 bases; bases outside gene matches: 6. CDR3 length: 15 amino acids. Written as DNA, the CDR3 is TGTGCCAGCAGTGAAGGGACAGGGTTGAACTATGGCTACACCTTC. Encoded protein: CASSEGTGLNYGYTF.

The CDR3 DNA follows: TGTGCCTGGAGTGACGGTAGCTCCTACAATGAGCAGTTCTTC. It yields the protein CAWSDGSSYNEQFF. The V call is TRBV30, the J call TRBJ2-1; no reliable D call. Germline V gives CDR1 GTSNPN, CDR2 SVGIG (reference sequence). Trimming took off 1 base at V and 0 bases at J, with 7 bases between the two ends. This CDR3 region has 14 residues.

This clonotype was counted only a few times. The V gene is TRBV5-1, the J gene TRBJ2-7; tentative D call: TRBD1 (5 bases). With 4 bases removed from V and 0 bases from J, the gap between germline ends came to 8 bases. The CDR3 runs to 13 residues. Germline V gene lookup returns CDR1 SGHRS and CDR2 YFSETQ. CDR3 loop: CASSTGLSYEQYF. The CDR3 region has the DNA TGCGCCAGCAGCACAGGCCTCTCCTACGAGCAGTACTTC.

The chain joins TRBV21-1 to TRBJ2-7; TRBD2, as called in the table, went unchecked against the DNA. TRBV21-1 is listed as a pseudogene. The CDR3 spans 13 residues. CDR3 amino acids: CASSGDGHYEQYV. CDR3 DNA sequence: TGTGCCAGCAGCGGGGACGGCCACTACGAGCAGTACGTC.

This clonotype was seen a handful of times. The rearrangement uses TRBV5-5 and TRBJ2-1, with 9 bases aligning to TRBD1. Germline values: CDR1 SGHKS, CDR2 YYEKEE (reference sequence). The CDR3 spans 16 residues. Trimming at V came to 0 bases and at J to 1 base, leaving 2 bases not matched to a gene. The CDR3 coding sequence is TGTGCCAGCAGCTTGGACGGGACAGGGTCCTACAATGAGCAGTTCTTC. It translates to CASSLDGTGSYNEQFF.

The V gene is TRBV5-4, the J gene TRBJ2-7; a weak D match, TRBD2 (6 bases). V was pared by 4 bases and J by 4 bases, with 15 bases between. This CDR3 region has 14 residues. CDR1 is SGHNT, CDR2 YYREEE, per germline (reference sequence). The CDR3 sequence: CASSLERADYEQYF. CDR3 sequence (DNA): TGTGCCAGCAGCCTAGAGCGGGCCGATTACGAGCAGTACTTC.

V gene TRBV12-3 or TRBV12-4 combines with J gene TRBJ1-6, with D hard to call. Between the trimmed V and J ends, which lost 4 bases and 3 bases, there was a span of 10 bases. This CDR3 region has 15 residues. The CDR3 spells CASSWVSCYNSPLHF. Written as DNA, the CDR3 is TGTGCCAGCAGTTGGGTGAGCTGCTATAATTCACCCCTCCACTTT.

This clonotype was recorded at least ten times. V is TRBV5-4 and J is TRBJ2-5; D gene ambiguous. The germline CDR1 and CDR2 sequences are SGHNT and YYREEE (reference sequence). The length of the CDR3 is 14 residues. Trimming stripped 1 base from V and 3 bases from J, with 10 bases between. The CDR3 here is CASSLYAIEETQYF. The DNA for the CDR3 is TGTGCCAGCAGCTTGTATGCCATCGAAGAGACCCAGTACTTC.